The 12 T cell receptor beta chains below all came from one sample that was sequenced in a study of T-cell reconstitution after alpha-beta-depleted transplantation in children (dated by TCRdb to the mid-2010s). Library preparation employed PCR. TCRdb names Illumina HiSeq 2500 as the instrument used. To normalize quantification of the TCRbeta repertoire, the TCR libraries were built with molecular barcoding that relied on unique molecular identifiers. TCRdb trimmed public reads at Q25 via fastp, called clones via MiXCR and kept in-frame beta chains. Here each entry gathers all rows of one CDR3 protein and keeps the most common genes and DNA. The sample contains some 490,000 distinct CDR3 sequences, around an eighth of them found a single time. In total, the top ten clones hold about 6% of the sample. Sample: PBMCs from the stem cell graft donor, taken from the stem cell graft. These receptors all stem from a human donor who donated a stem cell graft to a child with combined immunodeficiency.

This clonotype was seen repeatedly, ten times or more. This rearrangement joins TRBV24-1 to TRBJ1-2; D is undetermined. CDR1 and CDR2 (germline): KGHDR, SFDVKD. This CDR3 contains 17 residues. V lost 2 bases and J 8 bases, leaving 23 bases between the germline ends. The CDR3 DNA is TGTGCCACCAGTGATTCGAGAGAGGAGGAGACCCCATGGGGCTACACCTTC. Encoded protein: CATSDSREEETPWGYTF.

The V and J genes are TRBV10-3 and TRBJ2-5; D may correspond to TRBD1 or TRBD2 (5 bases each). The germline V gene has CDR1 ENHRY and CDR2 SYGVKD. CDR3 size: 15 residues. With 3 bases removed from V and 2 bases from J, the gap between germline ends came to 13 bases. CDR3 in amino acids: CAISEKWGFQETQYF. The CDR3 DNA follows: TGTGCCATCAGTGAAAAGTGGGGGTTTCAAGAGACCCAGTACTTC.

This clonotype was seen at least ten times. J is TRBJ2-2 and V is TRBV29-1; D is undetermined. Germline lookup yields CDR1 SQVTM and CDR2 ANQGSEA. The ends were cut back, 7 bases at V and 3 bases at J, with 6 bases in the middle. This CDR3 has 11 amino acids. CDR3 sequence reads: CSAWYTGELFF. The DNA for the CDR3 is TGCAGCGCGTGGTACACCGGGGAGCTGTTTTTT.

This clonotype appeared many times. The chain links TRBV5-1 to TRBJ2-7, with unresolved D. Between the trimmed V and J ends, which lost 1 base and 3 bases, there was a span of 11 bases. The germline V gene encodes CDR1 SGHRS and CDR2 YFSETQ. The CDR3 covers 14 residues. In nucleotides, the CDR3 is TGCGCCAGCAGCTTGAGTGGTAGTTTCTACGAGCAGTACTTC. Protein sequence: CASSLSGSFYEQYF.

This clonotype has more than one count but fewer than ten. The V gene is TRBV10-3, the J gene TRBJ2-7; 8 bases are shared with TRBD2. Trimming cost V 6 bases and J 2 bases; bases outside gene matches: 9. Germline CDR1 is ENHRY and CDR2 is SYGVKD. The CDR3 runs 15 residues. The DNA for the CDR3 is TGTGCCATCAGCGCGGGACTAGGCGCGACCTACGAGCAGTACTTC. It codes for CAISAGLGATYEQYF.

The rearrangement joins TRBV29-1 to TRBJ1-5; D perhaps matches TRBD1 (6 bases). There are 14 residues in the CDR3. V was shortened by 4 bases and J by 0 bases, with 10 bases between the two germline ends. In germline, CDR1 is SQVTM, CDR2 ANQGSEA. CDR3 sequence reads: CSVAPGASNQPQHF. In DNA, the CDR3 is TGCAGCGTTGCCCCGGGGGCTAGCAATCAGCCCCAGCATTTT.

The CDR3 sequence: CASSLSLRTGELFF. DNA of the CDR3: TGTGCCAGCAGCCTATCACTTCGGACCGGGGAGCTGTTTTTT. The chain employs TRBV3-1 and TRBJ2-2; unclear D gene. Germline V CDR1 and CDR2: LGHDT, YNNKEL (reference sequence). Trimming took off 4 bases at V and 5 bases at J, with 11 bases between the two ends. The CDR3 has 14 residues.

This clonotype was detected many times. The chain links TRBV5-4 to TRBJ2-3; maybe TRBD2 (6 bases). With 4 bases removed from V and 3 bases from J, the gap between germline ends came to 15 bases. The CDR3 sequence is 15 residues long. The germline CDR1 and CDR2 sequences are SGHNT and YYREEE (reference sequence). CDR3 loop: CASSLELAPTDTQYF. For the CDR3, the DNA is TGTGCCAGCAGCCTGGAACTAGCTCCGACAGATACGCAGTATTTT. Full variable domain (remainder filled in from reference TRBV5-4 and TRBJ2-3): ETGVTQSPTHLIKTRGQQVTLRCSSQSGHNTVSWYQQALGQGPQFIFQYYREEENGRGNFPPRFSGLQFPNYSSELNVNALELDDSALYLCASSLELAPTDTQYFGPGTRLTVL.

This clonotype was recorded a few times. The chain links TRBV7-8 to TRBJ2-1; D could derive from TRBD1 or TRBD2 (5 bases each). The V and J ends lost 5 bases and 5 bases respectively, with 19 bases between them. CDR1 SGHVS and CDR2 FQNEAQ come from the germline V gene. The CDR3 is 16 residues long. CDR3 in DNA: TGTGCCAGCAGCCCCTACCACGGGACCACAGACAATGAGCAGTTCTTC. It encodes CASSPYHGTTDNEQFF.

This chain connects TRBV7-3 to TRBJ2-1; 8 nucleotides align to TRBD2. V trimming: 5 bases; J trimming: 2 bases; junction bases outside the gene matches: 14. The CDR3 extends over 18 amino acids. CDR1 and CDR2 (germline): SGHTA, FQGTGA. This CDR3 reads CASSPGGGRSRTYNEQFF. The DNA for the CDR3 is TGTGCCAGCAGCCCTGGGGGCGGGAGGTCGCGAACCTACAATGAGCAGTTCTTC.

This clonotype was counted at least ten times. This chain links TRBV29-1 with TRBJ2-7, with D possibly being TRBD1 or TRBD2 (6 bases each). The CDR3 runs to 11 residues. Germline V CDR1 and CDR2: SQVTM, ANQGSEA. The V end was cut by 7 bases, the J end by 4 bases, with 11 bases between. The CDR3 DNA is TGCAGCGCGGGGGACATGTACGAGCAGTACTTC. It translates to CSAGDMYEQYF.

This clonotype came up many times. The chain links TRBV12-3 or TRBV12-4 to TRBJ1-1; D may be TRBD1 (5 bases). V dropped 5 bases and J dropped 1 base, with 11 bases sitting between them. The CDR3 loop spans 14 amino acids. As DNA, the CDR3 is TGTGCCAGCAGTCCTCATGGGGGGAACACTGAAGCTTTCTTT. The encoded protein is CASSPHGGNTEAFF.